This T cell receptor beta chain was identified in a study of CD8 T cells in Susac syndrome. Germline CDR1 reads DFQATT; CDR2 reads SNEGSKA (reference sequence). V shed 3 bases and J 2 bases; nucleotides not matched to a gene: 10. The CDR3 spans 17 residues. Reverse transcription of roughly 0.45 to 1 ug RNA was performed with random hexamers. TCRdb independently ran MiXCR on the immunoSEQ multiplex PCR reads; one entry per CDR3 protein. The table lists about 170,000 distinct CDR3 sequences, about 94% of them singletons. Sequencing of TCR beta was performed on blood CD8+ and CD4+ T cells. Sequenced: CD4+ T cells from PBMCs. This TCR derives from a human donor with multiple sclerosis. The V and J genes are TRBV20-1 and TRBJ1-5; 10 positions agree with TRBD1. The CDR3 bases are TGCAGTGCTAGGGCCGGGACAGGGGAAGTCGGCAATCAGCCCCAGCATTTT. Protein sequence: CSARAGTGEVGNQPQHF.